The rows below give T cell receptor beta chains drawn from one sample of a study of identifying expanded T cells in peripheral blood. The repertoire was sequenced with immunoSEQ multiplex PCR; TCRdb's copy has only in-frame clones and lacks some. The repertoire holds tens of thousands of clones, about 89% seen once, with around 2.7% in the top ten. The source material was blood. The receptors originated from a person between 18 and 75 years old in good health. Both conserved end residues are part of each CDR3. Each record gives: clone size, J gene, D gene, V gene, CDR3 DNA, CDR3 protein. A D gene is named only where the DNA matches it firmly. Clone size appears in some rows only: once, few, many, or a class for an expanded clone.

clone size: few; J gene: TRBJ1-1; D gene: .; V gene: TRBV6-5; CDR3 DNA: TGTGCCAGCAGTTACTCCAGGGATGGGGGCACTGAAGCTTTCTTT; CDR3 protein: CASSYSRDGGTEAFF
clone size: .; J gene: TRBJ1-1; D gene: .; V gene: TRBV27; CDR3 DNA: TGTGCCAGCAGTTTTAGGGTAGGGACTGAAGCTTTCTTT; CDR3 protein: CASSFRVGTEAFF
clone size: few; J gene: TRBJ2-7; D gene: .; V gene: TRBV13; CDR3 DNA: TGTGCCAGCAGCCTTAGACATATTTCGGGGATACTTTCCTACGAGCAGTACTTC; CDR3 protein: CASSLRHISGILSYEQYF
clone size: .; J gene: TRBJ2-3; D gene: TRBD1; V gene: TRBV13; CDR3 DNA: TGTGCCAGCAGCCGTAGGACAGGGGGGGATACGCAGTATTTT; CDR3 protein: CASSRRTGGDTQYF
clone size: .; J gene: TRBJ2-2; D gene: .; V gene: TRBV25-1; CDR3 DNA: TGTGCCAGCAGTGAAGGGAGGCGCACCGGGGAGCTGTTTTTT; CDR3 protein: CASSEGRRTGELFF
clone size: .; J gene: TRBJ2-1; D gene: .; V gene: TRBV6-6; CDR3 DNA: TGTGCCAGCAGTAACAAAGGGAACTACAATGAGCAGTTCTTC; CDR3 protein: CASSNKGNYNEQFF
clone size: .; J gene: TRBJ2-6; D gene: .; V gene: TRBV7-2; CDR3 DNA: TGTGCCAGCAGCTTCAGAGGAACGGACAACTCTGGGGCCAACGTCCTGACTTTC; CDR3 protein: CASSFRGTDNSGANVLTF
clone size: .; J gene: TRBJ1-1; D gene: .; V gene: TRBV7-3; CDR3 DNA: TGTGCCAGCAGCCCACAGGGGAACACTGAAGCTTTCTTT; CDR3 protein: CASSPQGNTEAFF
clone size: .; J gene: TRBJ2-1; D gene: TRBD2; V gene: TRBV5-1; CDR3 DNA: TGCGCCAGCAGCAAGAATAGCGGGGGGAATAATGAGCAGTTCTTC; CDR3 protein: CASSKNSGGNNEQFF
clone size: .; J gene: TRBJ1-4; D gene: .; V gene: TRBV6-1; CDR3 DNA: TGTGCCAGCAGTATACCCGGGAGGGTAAATGAAAAACTGTTTTTT; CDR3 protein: CASSIPGRVNEKLFF
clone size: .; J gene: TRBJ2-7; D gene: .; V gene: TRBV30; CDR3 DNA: TGTGCCTGGAGTGGACGTGTCGAGCAGTACTTC; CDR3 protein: CAWSGRVEQYF
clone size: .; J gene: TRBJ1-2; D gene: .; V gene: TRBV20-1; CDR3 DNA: TGCAGTGCTAGAGGCGGCTATGGCTACACCTTC; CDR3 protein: CSARGGYGYTF
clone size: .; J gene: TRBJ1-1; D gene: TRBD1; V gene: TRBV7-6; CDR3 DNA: TGTGCCAGCAGCTTAGGGACAGGGAACACTGAAGCTTTCTTT; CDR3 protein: CASSLGTGNTEAFF
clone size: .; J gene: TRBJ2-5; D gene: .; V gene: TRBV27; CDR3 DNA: TGTGCCAGCGGACGTGTGGTTGGGCCTCAAGAGACCCAGTACTTC; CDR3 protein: CASGRVVGPQETQYF
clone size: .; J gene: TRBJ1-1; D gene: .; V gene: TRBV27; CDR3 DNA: TGTGCCAGCAGTTTAGAGGGCAGGGGAAGTGAAGCTTTCTTT; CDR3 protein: CASSLEGRGSEAFF
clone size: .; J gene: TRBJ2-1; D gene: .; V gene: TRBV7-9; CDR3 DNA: TGTGCCAGCAGCTTATCGGCAGGTAGCTCCTACAATGAGCAGTTCTTC; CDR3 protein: CASSLSAGSSYNEQFF
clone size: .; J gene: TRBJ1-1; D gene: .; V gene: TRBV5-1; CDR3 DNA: TGCGCCAGCAGCTTGGGCAGCTTAAACACTGAAGCTTTCTTT; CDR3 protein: CASSLGSLNTEAFF
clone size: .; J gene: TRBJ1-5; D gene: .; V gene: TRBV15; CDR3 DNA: TGTGCCACCAGCAGAGGGGGGCGTAACGGAGATCAGCCCCAGCATTTT; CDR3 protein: CATSRGGRNGDQPQHF
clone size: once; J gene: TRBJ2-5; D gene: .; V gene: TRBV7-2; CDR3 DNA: TGTGCCAGCAGCTTAGGGGGGACACCGGCGTGGGGAGCCCAGTACTTC; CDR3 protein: CASSLGGTPAWGAQYF
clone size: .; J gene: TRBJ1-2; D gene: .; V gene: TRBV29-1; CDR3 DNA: TGCAGCACTGGAGGGGACCTCTATGGCTACACCTTC; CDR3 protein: CSTGGDLYGYTF
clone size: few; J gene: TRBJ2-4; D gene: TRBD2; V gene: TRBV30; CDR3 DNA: TGTGCCTGGAGTTGGGAGGGAGGCTTGTACTTC; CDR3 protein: CAWSWEGGLYF
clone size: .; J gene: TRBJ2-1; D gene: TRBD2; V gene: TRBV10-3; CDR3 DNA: TGTGCCATCAGTGAGTCGACTAGCGGGGGGGCCCGCAATGAGCAGTTCTTC; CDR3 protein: CAISESTSGGARNEQFF
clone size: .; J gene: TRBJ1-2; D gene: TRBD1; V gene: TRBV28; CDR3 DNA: TGTGCCAGCAGTTCACACCCTGGACAGGGGGATGGCTACACCTTC; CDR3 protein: CASSSHPGQGDGYTF
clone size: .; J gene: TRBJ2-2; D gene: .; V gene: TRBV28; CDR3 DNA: TGTGCCAGCCCCGACGCCACCGGGGAGCTGTTTTTT; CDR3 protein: CASPDATGELFF
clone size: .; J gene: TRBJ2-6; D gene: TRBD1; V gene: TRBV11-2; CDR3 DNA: TGTGCCAGCAGCTCAGACAGGGCTGGGGCCAACGTCCTGACTTTC; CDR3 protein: CASSSDRAGANVLTF
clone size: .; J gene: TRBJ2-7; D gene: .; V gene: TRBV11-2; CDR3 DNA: TGTGCCAGCAGCCTCGGACTTGGGAGCTCCTACGAGCAGTACTTC; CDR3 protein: CASSLGLGSSYEQYF
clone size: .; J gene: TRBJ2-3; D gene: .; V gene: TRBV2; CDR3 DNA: TGTGCCAGCAGTGGGACATCGACTAGCACAGATACGCAGTATTTT; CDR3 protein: CASSGTSTSTDTQYF
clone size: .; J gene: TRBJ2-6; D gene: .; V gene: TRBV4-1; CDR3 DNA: TGCGCCAGCAGCCAAGACGAATACGGATTCTCTGGGGCCAACGTCCTGACTTTC; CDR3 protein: CASSQDEYGFSGANVLTF
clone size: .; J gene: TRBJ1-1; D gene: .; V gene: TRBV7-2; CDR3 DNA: TGTGCCAGCAGCCCGGCCTACAATGGAGCTTTCTTT; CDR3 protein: CASSPAYNGAFF
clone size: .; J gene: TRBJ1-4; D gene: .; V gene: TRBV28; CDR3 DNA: TGTGCCAGCAGTTTAGTAGGACATATGGAAAAACTGTTTTTT; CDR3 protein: CASSLVGHMEKLFF
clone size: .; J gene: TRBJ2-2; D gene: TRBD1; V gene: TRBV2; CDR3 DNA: TGTGCCAGCATTCGGACAGGGCGTAGGGACACCGGGGAGCTGTTTTTT; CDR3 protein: CASIRTGRRDTGELFF
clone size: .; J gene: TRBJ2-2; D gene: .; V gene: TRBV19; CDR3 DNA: TGTGCCAGTAGTATAGATAGGCAGGGGGAGGATACGAACACCGGGGAGCTGTTTTTT; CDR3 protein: CASSIDRQGEDTNTGELFF
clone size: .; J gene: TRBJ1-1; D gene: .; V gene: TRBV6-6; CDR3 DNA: TGTGCCAGCAGTTACTCCAGTTCAAAAGCTTTCTTT; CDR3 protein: CASSYSSSKAFF
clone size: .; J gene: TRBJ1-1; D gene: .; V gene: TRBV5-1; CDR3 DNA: TGCGCCAGCGGGTGGGGGGGAGCGAACACTGAAGCTTTCTTT; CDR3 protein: CASGWGGANTEAFF
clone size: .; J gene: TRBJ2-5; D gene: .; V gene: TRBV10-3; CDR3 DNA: TGTGCGGCAGCCCAGAACACGGGGACCCAGTACTTC; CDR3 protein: CAAAQNTGTQYF
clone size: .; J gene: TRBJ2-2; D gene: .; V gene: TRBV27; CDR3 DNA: TGTGCCAGCAGCCAAGTGGGGTCCGGGGAGCTGTTTTTT; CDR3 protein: CASSQVGSGELFF
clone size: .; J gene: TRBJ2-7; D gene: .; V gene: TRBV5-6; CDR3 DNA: TGTGCCAGCAGCCCGGTCCCTGACTACGAGCAGTACTTC; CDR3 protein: CASSPVPDYEQYF
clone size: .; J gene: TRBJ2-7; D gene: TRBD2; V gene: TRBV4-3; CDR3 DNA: TGCGCCAGCAGCCGTACCTTCGGACTAGCGGCCTACGAGCAGTACTTC; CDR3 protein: CASSRTFGLAAYEQYF
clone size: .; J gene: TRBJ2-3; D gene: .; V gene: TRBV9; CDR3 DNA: TGTGCCAGCAGCGTAACCGGCGGGAGCACAGATACGCAGTATTTT; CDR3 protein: CASSVTGGSTDTQYF
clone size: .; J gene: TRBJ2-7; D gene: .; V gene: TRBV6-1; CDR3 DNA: TGTGCCAGCAGTCGAGGCTACGAGCAGTACTTC; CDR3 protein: CASSRGYEQYF
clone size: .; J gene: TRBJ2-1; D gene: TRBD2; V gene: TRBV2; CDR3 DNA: TGTGCCAGCCTTAGCGGGAACTTTGAGCAGTTCTTC; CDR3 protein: CASLSGNFEQFF
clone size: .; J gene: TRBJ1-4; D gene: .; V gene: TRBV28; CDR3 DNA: TGTGCCAGCAGCTCCAGGGTTTATAATGAAAAACTGTTTTTT; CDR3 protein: CASSSRVYNEKLFF
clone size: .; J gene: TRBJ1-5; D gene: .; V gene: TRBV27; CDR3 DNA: TGTGCCAGCAGTTTGGTGGGGGGGTATGCTCAGCCCCAGCATTTT; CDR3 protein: CASSLVGGYAQPQHF
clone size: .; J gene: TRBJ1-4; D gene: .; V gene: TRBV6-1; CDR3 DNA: TGTGCCAGCAGTGAATCGGTCCTGGGACTGTTTTTT; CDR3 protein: CASSESVLGLFF
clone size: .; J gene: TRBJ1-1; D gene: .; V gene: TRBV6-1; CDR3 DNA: TGTGCCAGCAGTGATGAGTTACGAGGGAACACTGAAGCTTTCTTT; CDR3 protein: CASSDELRGNTEAFF